This TCR beta chain comes out of a study of blood T cells in healthy people across ages (dated by TCRdb to between 2014 and 2016). In terms of the full investigation: In model experiments, template switching captured about one uniquely barcoded TCR beta cDNA molecule for every two T cells. Using the same blood draw, the study looked at two additional independent replicas of 1 million unique cDNA reads for two donors, one aged 18 to 30 and the other aged 80 or older. Age-related changes in TCR beta repertoire diversity were measured in the study by deep sequencing normalized with unique cDNA molecular identifiers. The donors were divided into four age groups: young (average roughly 17 years), middle-aged (about 41), aged (about 61) and long-lived (roughly 86). Study-wide findings and limitations: Estimates of total diversity based on one million sequenced T cells were regarded as lower bounds and as underestimates. Since profiling was done on bulk unsorted PBMCs, naive and antigen-experienced compartments could not be conclusively compared. Compared with the aged group, the long-lived group had more naive CD4+ T cells, fewer expanded clones and increased TCR diversity, a pattern suggesting age selection. A strong correlation was found between observed TCR beta diversity and the percentage of naive T cells measured by flow cytometry. As age increased, observed TCR beta diversity per million T cells dropped in a roughly linear way, and a significant reduction was already evident by age 40. Because the CMV infection status of the donors was unknown, age-related changes in expanded clonotypes may potentially have been confounded.

The library was made by 5' RACE. Instrument on record: Illumina HiSeq 2500. The second PCR ran for about 6 to 12 cycles and used a J-beta primer mix along with a sample-barcoded 5' primer. Each TCR beta cDNA molecule received a unique molecular identifier from a template-switch 5' adaptor carrying 12 random nucleotides. Each sample yielded at least 2.5 million CDR3-containing paired-end reads. All of the RNA was converted into first-strand cDNA using the Mint cDNA synthesis kit, with a TRBC-specific oligonucleotide serving as the primer. Following uracil-DNA glycosylase treatment, a first 18-cycle PCR with universal primers M1SS and BC2_uni_R was performed on all cDNA. In the paper's pipeline: For normalization, 1 million high-quality reads were randomly selected from each sample, with every read carrying a distinct molecular identifier. Instead of being binned into consensus sequences, reads with shared molecular identifiers were discarded. MiTCR, run with a Q25 quality threshold and the strictest error-elimination algorithm, handled CDR3 identification, clonotype clustering and error correction. A nonparametric unseen species model with Euler transformation was used to estimate a lower bound on total TCR beta diversity. TCRdb's own reprocessing of the public reads used fastp at Q25 and MiXCR and kept productive beta chains. Identical CDR3 proteins give one entry, which carries the most common genes and DNA. These V and J calls are TCRdb output, not the study's own analysis. This sample is represented by 900,000 to 950,000 distinct CDR3 sequences; 25% to 30% of them were singletons. The biggest ten clones account for about a tenth of the sample.

The donors were roughly 40 Caucasian individuals from Russia, aged roughly 6 to 90 years, who were systemically healthy. Each donor gave ten milliliters of peripheral blood, drawn into EDTA-treated Vacutainer tubes. Ficoll-Paque density-gradient centrifugation was used to isolate PBMCs, with at least 7 million per sample. Total RNA was extracted from PBMCs with Trizol reagent, with at least 5.5 micrograms obtained per sample. For every donor, flow cytometry on a PBMC aliquot measured the percentage of naive CD45RAhigh/CD27high T cells. CDR1 and CDR2 were assigned from the germline V gene as SGHRS and YFSETQ. Spanning cysteine to phenylalanine, the CDR3 consists of 16 amino acids. Just CDR3 DNA is preserved here, 48 bases in frame from base 1. V and J lose 0 bases and 8 bases, and a span of 20 bases separates them. This clonotype was observed many times. Its recognized antigen is unknown. Base-call qualities are not available, and no considerably larger clone is one nucleotide away.

These same data were also listed under a study on T cells of mothers and their children. The other study reports the following: The donors were nine systemically healthy Caucasian individuals, made up of three mothers and their six children. cDNA synthesis consumed the entire amount of extracted RNA, loaded at roughly 1.5 ug RNA in each 15 ul reaction. In the second PCR, the M1S primer introduced both the sample barcodes and 2-4 random nucleotides. Over 8.5 million TCR beta CDR3 reads came from each mother, compared with roughly 2.8 million reads from each child. In both related and unrelated pairs, thymic selection shapes the output of TCR recombination in a similar way, with inherited differences having only a minor effect. Normalized repertoire overlap was always found to be slightly, but never significantly, higher in related mother-child pairs than in unrelated mother-child pairs. No persistent microchimeric T cell clones were found, with a detection sensitivity of approximately 110 clones per million clonotypes. In the study, deep NGS was used to compare the TCR beta repertoires of mothers and children, and features distinguishing related mother-child pairs from unrelated individuals were sought. The mean age was roughly 36 +/- 4 years for the mothers and around 10 +/- 4 years for the children. After adapter ligation was performed with NEBNext reagents, the libraries were sequenced on an Illumina HiSeq 2000 with 100+100 nt paired-end reads. Mother and child libraries were prepared a month apart and sequenced in separate runs to prevent cross-contamination. For each donor, somewhere between roughly 500,000 and 2,100,000 distinct TCR beta clonotypes were identified. Naive TCR beta clonotypes were estimated from low-frequency clonotypes matched to each donor's FACS-determined naive share, without sorting.

The source material was blood. This clonotype was obtained from a middle-aged woman in good health. The chain uses TRBV5-1 and TRBJ1-2, with the D gene uncertain. The DNA is TGCGCCAGCAGCTTGGATCCGGGCGGTATGGCGGGGGGCTACACCTTC. Protein translation: CASSLDPGGMAGGYTF.